The 6 T cell receptor beta chains below were found in one sample sequenced in a study of molecular identifiers for immune sequencing clone quantification. TCRdb re-called the PCR reads through MiXCR, storing one row per CDR3 protein. The sample holds 460,000 or so distinct CDR3 sequences; around a fifth are singletons and the top ten take approximately 0.8%. The specimen sequenced was naive CD8+ T cells from blood, with Jurkat cell RNA spiked in. Subset in this sample: FACS-sorted CD8+CD4-CCR7+CD45RA+ naive T cells. These receptors originate from a human donor in good health. Some libraries in this study had Jurkat cell RNA spiked in.

With regard to this clonotype: A much larger clone sits a single nucleotide away, making a read error possible. Here the CDR3 omits its conserved ending phenylalanine or tryptophan, so a read error is the likely source. The chain links TRBV5-1 to TRBJ2-7; 7 bases are a match to TRBD2. V gave up 4 bases and J gave up 5 bases; unmatched junction bases: 18. The germline V gene encodes CDR1 SGHRS and CDR2 YFSETQ. This CDR3 has 17 amino acids. The CDR3 loop reads CASSPNAGVYKRDEQYL. The CDR3 region has the DNA TGCGCCAGCAGCCCGAACGCGGGGGTCTACAAACGAGACGAGCAGTACCTC.

The table lists this clonotype with many counts. The CDR3 region has the DNA TGTGCCAGCAGGCGGGCAGCCGAGCAGTACTTC. Encoded protein: CASRRAAEQYF. This sequence joins TRBV28 and TRBJ2-7; D possibly corresponds to TRBD2 (5 bases). The CDR3 runs to 11 residues. The germline CDR1 and CDR2 sequences are MDHEN and SYDVKM. The V end was cut by 6 bases, the J end by 6 bases, with 9 bases between.

A few counts support this clonotype. The CDR3 DNA sequence: TGTGCCAGTAGTGCTCTCGACTGGACCGGGGAGCTGTTTTTT. Translating gives CASSALDWTGELFF. The V and J genes are TRBV19 and TRBJ2-2; D uncertain. Germline loops: CDR1 LNHDA, CDR2 SQIVND (reference sequence). V was trimmed by 5 bases and J by 5 bases, leaving 12 bases between them. CDR3 length equals 14 residues.

A note on this clonotype: This could be a read error, since a much larger clone is one nucleotide away. Without the conserved terminal phenylalanine or tryptophan, this CDR3 likely stems from a read error. The limits of the CDR3 on the DNA are not certain, so only TCRdb's listed CDR3 is given. This chain links TRBV6-6 with TRBJ2-1. The CDR3 adds up to 14 amino acids, both ends counted. CDR1 MNHNY and CDR2 SVGAGI come from the germline V gene (reference sequence). The CDR3 sequence is CASSSSDGYNEQFL.

This clonotype was observed at least ten times. The chain is built from TRBV29-1 and TRBJ1-1, with unresolved D. The V and J ends lost 3 bases and 4 bases respectively, with 15 bases between them. CDR3 length: 14 residues. In germline, CDR1 is SQVTM, CDR2 ANQGSEA. The CDR3 DNA sequence: TGCAGCGTTGACTTCCCGCTCGACGGCACTGAAGCTTTCTTT. This translates into CSVDFPLDGTEAFF.

The chain recombines TRBV27 with TRBJ2-7; no reliable D call. This CDR3 comprises 13 residues. The germline V and J ends were trimmed by 5 bases and 2 bases, with 10 bases remaining between them. Germline CDR1 and CDR2: MNHEY and SMNVEV (reference sequence). The CDR3 DNA sequence: TGTGCCAGCAGTCTTGTCGGGCCCTACGAGCAGTACTTC. Translated, it gives CASSLVGPYEQYF.